This is a list of T cell receptor beta chains from one sample in a study of CD8+CD57+ T cells in acquired aplastic anemia. Via MiXCR, TCRdb re-called the reads, giving one row per CDR3 protein. The table has about 75,000 distinct CDR3 sequences, roughly 72% seen once. The sample comprised sorted CD4+, CD8+, or CD8+CD57+ T cells (not recorded which) from PBMCs. The source of these receptors is a human donor with aplastic anemia. Both conserved end residues are part of each CDR3. The D gene is left open where the match is weak. Clone size, where shown, is once, few, many, or a class for clones that have expanded.

v_call: TRBV7-6
d_call: NA
clone_size: few
j_call: TRBJ2-5
cdr3_aa: CASSTLETQYF
cdr3_nt: TGTGCCAGCAGCACTCTCGAGACCCAGTACTTC

v_call: TRBV27
d_call: TRBD1
clone_size: many
j_call: TRBJ1-1
cdr3_aa: CASTAGTGGAFF
cdr3_nt: TGTGCCAGCACCGCCGGGACAGGGGGTGCTTTCTTT

v_call: TRBV7-7
d_call: NA
clone_size: many
j_call: TRBJ2-1
cdr3_aa: CASSGNSNNEQFF
cdr3_nt: TGTGCCAGCAGCGGGAACTCTAACAATGAGCAGTTCTTC

v_call: TRBV5-6
d_call: NA
clone_size: once
j_call: TRBJ2-7
cdr3_aa: CASSSRGLSSYEQYF
cdr3_nt: TGTGCCAGCAGCTCCAGGGGATTGAGCTCCTACGAGCAGTACTTC

v_call: TRBV19
d_call: TRBD1
clone_size: NA
j_call: TRBJ2-1
cdr3_aa: CASSVGQTFNEQFF
cdr3_nt: TGTGCCAGTAGTGTGGGACAGACCTTCAATGAGCAGTTCTTC

v_call: TRBV29-1
d_call: NA
clone_size: many
j_call: TRBJ1-5
cdr3_aa: CSVVGSPYQPQHF
cdr3_nt: TGCAGCGTCGTGGGCAGTCCCTATCAGCCCCAGCATTTT

v_call: TRBV24-1
d_call: NA
clone_size: NA
j_call: TRBJ2-7
cdr3_aa: CATSETPPTFYEQYF
cdr3_nt: TGTGCCACCAGCGAGACACCACCCACCTTCTACGAGCAGTACTTC

v_call: TRBV5-1
d_call: TRBD2
clone_size: many
j_call: TRBJ2-3
cdr3_aa: CASSLAGGGTDTQYF
cdr3_nt: TGCGCCAGCAGCTTGGCGGGAGGGGGCACAGATACGCAGTATTTT

v_call: TRBV14
d_call: NA
clone_size: NA
j_call: TRBJ2-5
cdr3_aa: CASSLGGQGGQETQYF
cdr3_nt: TGTGCCAGCAGTTTAGGGGGCCAGGGGGGGCAAGAGACCCAGTACTTC

v_call: TRBV19
d_call: NA
clone_size: NA
j_call: TRBJ2-2
cdr3_aa: CASSMRTGELFF
cdr3_nt: TGTGCCAGTAGTATGCGTACCGGGGAGCTGTTTTTT

v_call: TRBV7-2
d_call: NA
clone_size: NA
j_call: TRBJ2-2
cdr3_aa: CASSSRTEHTGELFF
cdr3_nt: TGTGCCAGCAGCTCGCGGACAGAGCACACCGGGGAGCTGTTTTTT

v_call: TRBV11-1
d_call: TRBD1
clone_size: NA
j_call: TRBJ1-2
cdr3_aa: CASSSGTGRTNYGYTF
cdr3_nt: TGTGCCAGCAGCTCCGGGACAGGGCGGACTAACTATGGCTACACCTTC

v_call: TRBV25-1
d_call: TRBD1
clone_size: few
j_call: TRBJ2-7
cdr3_aa: CASTGTGAGEQYF
cdr3_nt: TGTGCCAGCACCGGGACAGGGGCTGGAGAGCAGTACTTC

v_call: TRBV2
d_call: NA
clone_size: NA
j_call: TRBJ1-2
cdr3_aa: CASSESAFGYTF
cdr3_nt: TGTGCCAGCAGTGAAAGTGCCTTTGGCTACACCTTC

v_call: TRBV12-3/TRBV12-4
d_call: NA
clone_size: few
j_call: TRBJ2-1
cdr3_aa: CASRRDSSSYNEQFF
cdr3_nt: TGTGCCAGCAGACGGGACTCGAGCTCCTACAATGAGCAGTTCTTC

v_call: TRBV15
d_call: NA
clone_size: NA
j_call: TRBJ2-5
cdr3_aa: CATSRDRETQYF
cdr3_nt: TGTGCCACCAGCAGAGATAGAGAGACCCAGTACTTC

v_call: TRBV19
d_call: TRBD1
clone_size: NA
j_call: TRBJ2-7
cdr3_aa: CASSTGTGLSYEQYF
cdr3_nt: TGTGCCAGTAGTACTGGGACAGGGCTTTCCTACGAGCAGTACTTC

v_call: TRBV7-8
d_call: NA
clone_size: NA
j_call: TRBJ1-5
cdr3_aa: CASTLAPSQPQHF
cdr3_nt: TGTGCCAGCACCCTCGCCCCTTCCCAGCCCCAGCATTTT

v_call: TRBV2
d_call: NA
clone_size: NA
j_call: TRBJ2-3
cdr3_aa: CASSRDWVGDTQYF
cdr3_nt: TGTGCCAGCAGTAGGGACTGGGTGGGAGATACGCAGTATTTT

v_call: TRBV6-1
d_call: NA
clone_size: NA
j_call: TRBJ1-4
cdr3_aa: CASQEHLGEKLFF
cdr3_nt: TGTGCCAGCCAAGAACACCTCGGTGAAAAACTGTTTTTT

v_call: TRBV7-9
d_call: NA
clone_size: NA
j_call: TRBJ2-3
cdr3_aa: CASSPAVDTQYF
cdr3_nt: TGTGCCAGCAGCCCTGCCGTGGATACGCAGTATTTT

v_call: TRBV10-3
d_call: TRBD1
clone_size: NA
j_call: TRBJ2-2
cdr3_aa: CAISRQGAAAGAGELFF
cdr3_nt: TGTGCCATCAGCAGACAGGGGGCCGCTGCGGGTGCCGGGGAGCTGTTTTTT

v_call: TRBV7-9
d_call: NA
clone_size: NA
j_call: TRBJ1-2
cdr3_aa: CASSLGTYYGYTF
cdr3_nt: TGTGCCAGCAGCTTAGGGACATATTATGGCTACACCTTC

v_call: TRBV11-1
d_call: TRBD2
clone_size: NA
j_call: TRBJ2-3
cdr3_aa: CASSPTSGRTGTDTQYF
cdr3_nt: TGTGCCAGCAGCCCGACCAGCGGGAGAACGGGGACAGATACGCAGTATTTT

v_call: TRBV20-1
d_call: TRBD2
clone_size: NA
j_call: TRBJ2-1
cdr3_aa: CSARGDGLAGVEQFF
cdr3_nt: TGCAGTGCTAGAGGGGACGGACTAGCGGGTGTTGAGCAGTTCTTC

v_call: TRBV2
d_call: NA
clone_size: NA
j_call: TRBJ2-7
cdr3_aa: CASGDYEQYF
cdr3_nt: TGTGCCAGCGGCGATTACGAGCAGTACTTC

v_call: TRBV9
d_call: TRBD2
clone_size: NA
j_call: TRBJ2-1
cdr3_aa: CASSVVGGGNEQFF
cdr3_nt: TGTGCCAGCAGCGTAGTTGGCGGGGGGAATGAGCAGTTCTTC

v_call: TRBV7-9
d_call: NA
clone_size: NA
j_call: TRBJ1-1
cdr3_aa: CASSLAAWGNTEAFF
cdr3_nt: TGTGCCAGCAGCTTAGCCGCCTGGGGGAACACTGAAGCTTTCTTT

v_call: TRBV7-2
d_call: NA
clone_size: once
j_call: TRBJ1-2
cdr3_aa: CASSLRRHYGYTF
cdr3_nt: TGTGCCAGCAGCTTACGACGGCACTATGGCTACACCTTC

v_call: TRBV6-1
d_call: NA
clone_size: many
j_call: TRBJ2-3
cdr3_aa: CASSEGPRDTQYF
cdr3_nt: TGTGCCAGCAGTGAAGGGCCAAGGGATACGCAGTATTTT

v_call: TRBV2
d_call: NA
clone_size: NA
j_call: TRBJ1-2
cdr3_aa: CASSDGGTGANYGYTF
cdr3_nt: TGTGCCAGCAGTGATGGGGGGACGGGAGCTAACTATGGCTACACCTTC

v_call: TRBV12-3/TRBV12-4
d_call: NA
clone_size: NA
j_call: TRBJ2-7
cdr3_aa: CASSVNGGYEQYF
cdr3_nt: TGTGCCAGCAGCGTGAACGGGGGCTACGAGCAGTACTTC

v_call: TRBV20-1
d_call: TRBD1
clone_size: NA
j_call: TRBJ2-7
cdr3_aa: CSARDGDRGTHEQYF
cdr3_nt: TGCAGTGCTAGAGATGGGGACAGGGGGACTCACGAGCAGTACTTC

v_call: TRBV11-2
d_call: NA
clone_size: NA
j_call: TRBJ1-6
cdr3_aa: CASSSVSVGAGSPLHF
cdr3_nt: TGTGCCAGCAGCTCCGTGTCGGTGGGGGCGGGTTCACCCCTCCACTTT

v_call: TRBV29-1
d_call: NA
clone_size: once
j_call: TRBJ2-7
cdr3_aa: CSVLVINSYEQYF
cdr3_nt: TGCAGCGTTCTAGTGATTAACTCCTACGAGCAGTACTTC

v_call: TRBV7-9
d_call: NA
clone_size: few
j_call: TRBJ2-5
cdr3_aa: CASSRGQQETQYF
cdr3_nt: TGTGCCAGCAGCCGAGGACAGCAAGAGACCCAGTACTTC

v_call: TRBV20-1
d_call: TRBD2
clone_size: NA
j_call: TRBJ2-3
cdr3_aa: CSAPDSGRTDTQYF
cdr3_nt: TGCAGTGCCCCCGACAGCGGGAGAACAGATACGCAGTATTTT

v_call: TRBV7-8
d_call: NA
clone_size: once
j_call: TRBJ1-5
cdr3_aa: CASTFGTETSYSNQPQHF
cdr3_nt: TGTGCCAGCACCTTCGGGACGGAGACAAGCTATAGCAATCAGCCCCAGCATTTT

v_call: TRBV5-5
d_call: NA
clone_size: many
j_call: TRBJ1-6
cdr3_aa: CASSLGRHNSPLHF
cdr3_nt: TGTGCCAGCAGCTTAGGACGGCATAATTCACCCCTCCACTTT

v_call: TRBV25-1
d_call: NA
clone_size: NA
j_call: TRBJ1-2
cdr3_aa: CASSLTGGPYGYTF
cdr3_nt: TGTGCCAGCAGCTTAACAGGCGGGCCCTATGGCTACACCTTC

v_call: TRBV19
d_call: NA
clone_size: once
j_call: TRBJ1-1
cdr3_aa: CASSLQGPAEAFF
cdr3_nt: TGTGCCAGTAGCTTACAGGGTCCGGCTGAAGCTTTCTTT

v_call: TRBV2
d_call: TRBD1
clone_size: NA
j_call: TRBJ1-1
cdr3_aa: CASYTGGTEAFF
cdr3_nt: TGTGCCAGCTACACAGGGGGCACTGAAGCTTTCTTT